This is a list of T cell receptor beta chains from one sample in a study of breast tumors, draining lymph nodes, adjacent tissues. A single record per CDR3 protein comes from TCRdb applying MiXCR to the multiplex PCR reads. The sample consists of over 200,000 distinct CDR3 sequences, about 30% of them appearing once. Material for sequencing was axillary lymph node tissue. Receptors were obtained from a female donor with breast cancer. Some clones in this sample may be carry-over from other donors' samples. Both conserved end residues are part of each CDR3. D genes are given only for firm matches. Rows give clone size only sometimes, using once, few, many, or a class for an expanded clone.

CDR3nt	CDR3aa	d_gene	v_gene	j_gene	abundance
TGTGCCAGCAGCCCGAGACTAGCGGGAGGGAAGCAGTTCTTC	CASSPRLAGGKQFF	TRBD2	TRBV11-1	TRBJ2-1	NA
TGTGCCTGGAGTGCAGGGGAGCTGTTTTTT	CAWSAGELFF	NA	TRBV30	TRBJ2-2	NA
TGTGCCAGCATGCCCGGGGGTGCAACTAATGAAAAACTGTTTTTT	CASMPGGATNEKLFF	NA	TRBV3-1	TRBJ1-4	many
TGCGCCAGCAGCCCGAGGGCAGGGGACTACAATGAGCAGTTCTTC	CASSPRAGDYNEQFF	NA	TRBV5-1	TRBJ2-1	many
TGTGCCAGCAGCTTGGGTCGGGGGCCCTATGGCTACACCTTC	CASSLGRGPYGYTF	NA	TRBV7-2	TRBJ1-2	many
TGTGCCAGCAGCGATGGCCTGGGAAGCTCCTACGAGCAGTACTTC	CASSDGLGSSYEQYF	NA	TRBV6-1	TRBJ2-7	many
TGTGCCAGCAGTACCCGGGGATCCCGATGGGATGAGCAGTTCTTC	CASSTRGSRWDEQFF	NA	TRBV6-4	TRBJ2-1	many
TGCAGTGCTAGAGATCTCGCTTCGGGAGTATTATCCGGGGAGCTGTTTTTT	CSARDLASGVLSGELFF	NA	TRBV20-1	TRBJ2-2	many
TGTGCCAGTAGTTCAACCGGGACTCACACCGGGGAGCTGTTTTTT	CASSSTGTHTGELFF	NA	TRBV19	TRBJ2-2	many
TGTGCCAGCAGCCGGGGAGCCGAGAAACTGTTTTTT	CASSRGAEKLFF	NA	TRBV7-2	TRBJ1-4	many
TGTGCCAGCAGCTTAGGCGGTACCCCTGGCAATGAGCAGTTCTTC	CASSLGGTPGNEQFF	NA	TRBV7-9	TRBJ2-1	many
TGCGCCAGCAGTGAGGATCCCCCCCAAGAAGAGCAGTACTTC	CASSEDPPQEEQYF	NA	TRBV10-1	TRBJ2-7	NA
TGCGCCAGCAGCTTCGTGGGAAGAGAGCAGTTCTTC	CASSFVGREQFF	NA	TRBV5-1	TRBJ2-1	many
TGCGCCAGCAGCCAATTAATCGCTGCAACTTTCTTT	CASSQLIAATFF	NA	TRBV4-3	TRBJ1-1	NA
TGTGCCTGGAACAGGGGGCAAGACGGGGAGCTGTTTTTT	CAWNRGQDGELFF	TRBD1	TRBV30	TRBJ2-2	many
TGTGCCACCAGTGGGGCTAGGGACACCATTTTT	CATSGARDTIF	NA	TRBV24-1	TRBJ1-4	NA
TGTGCCAGCAGCCGCCTCAGGGGCCAGACAGAGACCCAGTACTTC	CASSRLRGQTETQYF	NA	TRBV14	TRBJ2-5	many
TGCAGTGCTAGAGAGACTAGCGGGAGGGGCACGCAGTATTTT	CSARETSGRGTQYF	TRBD2	TRBV20-1	TRBJ2-3	many
TGTGCCATCAGCAGGGGGACAGGGGAAGAGACCCAGTACTTC	CAISRGTGEETQYF	TRBD1	TRBV15	TRBJ2-5	many
TGTGCCAGCGGTCGATTTAAGGGACAGGGTCGTTCACCCCTCCACTTT	CASGRFKGQGRSPLHF	TRBD1	TRBV6-5	TRBJ1-6	NA
TGCGCCAGCAGCTTGGCGACAGGGTCGGCTGAAAAACTGTTTTTT	CASSLATGSAEKLFF	TRBD1	TRBV5-1	TRBJ1-4	many
TGTGCCAGCAGTCATAGTAGCGGGCGATCACCCCTCCACTTT	CASSHSSGRSPLHF	NA	TRBV6-7	TRBJ1-6	NA
TGCGCCAGTACTAGCGGGACGTACCAAGACACCCAGTACTTC	CASTSGTYQDTQYF	TRBD2	TRBV5-1	TRBJ2-5	many
TGTGCCAGCAGCTTGAACCTCGGGGCTTACAGCACAGATACGCAGTATTTT	CASSLNLGAYSTDTQYF	NA	TRBV11-2	TRBJ2-3	many
TGTGCCAGTAGTTTAACAGTAGCTAATGAAAAACTGTTTTTT	CASSLTVANEKLFF	NA	TRBV19	TRBJ1-4	many
TGTGCCAGCAGTTCCGGAACAGCGGGAGGAGGTGAGCAGTACTTC	CASSSGTAGGGEQYF	TRBD2	TRBV6-5	TRBJ2-7	few
TGTGCCACCAGTGATCCTGGGACAGGGGCAGACTATGGCTACACCTTC	CATSDPGTGADYGYTF	TRBD1	TRBV24-1	TRBJ1-2	NA
TGTGCCAGTAGTATTCTGGGCGGGCAGGAAGCTTTCTTT	CASSILGGQEAFF	NA	TRBV19	TRBJ1-1	NA
TGTGCCAGCAGCTTAGTACGGACGGGCAGCTCCTACGAGCAGTACTTC	CASSLVRTGSSYEQYF	NA	TRBV13	TRBJ2-7	many
TGTGCCAGTAGCCTCTCAGACAGCTTTTCCTGTGGCTACACCTTC	CASSLSDSFSCGYTF	NA	TRBV11-2	TRBJ1-2	once
TGCGCCAGCAGCCAAGTATCCCGGTGGGGCCAGCCCCAGCATTTT	CASSQVSRWGQPQHF	NA	TRBV4-1	TRBJ1-5	many
TGTGCCAGCAGCTCTGGGTTGGGAAACATTCAGTACTTC	CASSSGLGNIQYF	NA	TRBV7-3	TRBJ2-4	many
TGTGCCAGCAGCTCCGGGACCTACTATGGCTACACCTTC	CASSSGTYYGYTF	NA	TRBV11-2	TRBJ1-2	NA
TGTGCCACCAGCAGGGGCGCCCCGAATGCATACGAGCAGTACTTC	CATSRGAPNAYEQYF	NA	TRBV15	TRBJ2-7	many
TGTGCCAGCAGGACGAGCGGGAGTCACAATGAGCAGTTCTTC	CASRTSGSHNEQFF	TRBD2	TRBV6-6	TRBJ2-1	few
NA	CASSASYEQYFGPGTYEKLFF	NA	TRBV5-5	TRBJ1-4	NA
TGTGCCACCAGCCAGACTACAACCTACGAGCAGTACTTC	CATSQTTTYEQYF	NA	TRBV15	TRBJ2-7	many
TGTGCCAGCAGTTACTCAAATCCCCTAATCGGGACGGGAGGGCAGAATGAGCAGTTCTTC	CASSYSNPLIGTGGQNEQFF	TRBD2	TRBV6-5	TRBJ2-1	few
TGTGCCAGTAGAGCTAGCGTTACCTACGAGCAGTACTTC	CASRASVTYEQYF	NA	TRBV19	TRBJ2-7	NA
TGTGCCAGTAGTATCCGGGCGGGGGGGGCCAAAAACATTCAGTACTTC	CASSIRAGGAKNIQYF	TRBD2	TRBV19	TRBJ2-4	NA
TGTGCCAGCAGTCCCGGGACAGGGGGCGCGTATTCACCCCTCCACTTT	CASSPGTGGAYSPLHF	TRBD1	TRBV6-5	TRBJ1-6	many
TGTGCCAGCACCCAATTCCGACTGGGAGCCTACGAGCAGTACTTC	CASTQFRLGAYEQYF	NA	TRBV2	TRBJ2-7	NA
TGCAGCGTTGAAAGGACTATAAACCCTAACTATGGCTACACCTTC	CSVERTINPNYGYTF	NA	TRBV29-1	TRBJ1-2	NA
TGTGCCAGCAGCCAGGGACTAGCGGGCGTAGCCAAAAACATTCAGTACTTC	CASSQGLAGVAKNIQYF	TRBD2	TRBV3-1	TRBJ2-4	few
TGCGCCAGCAGCCAAGGAAGGCAGGGGGAAGAGACCCAGTACTTC	CASSQGRQGEETQYF	TRBD1	TRBV4-1	TRBJ2-5	once
TGTGCCAGCACCGCGGGGCCCTCCTCCTACAATGAGCAGTTCTTC	CASTAGPSSYNEQFF	NA	TRBV6-6	TRBJ2-1	many
TGTGCCAGCGCGGGGCTAGCGGTTTCATACGAGCAGTACTTC	CASAGLAVSYEQYF	TRBD2	TRBV7-4	TRBJ2-7	many
TGTGCCAGCAGCCCTTCTGGGCGGGGCGGGGTCGAGCAGTACTTC	CASSPSGRGGVEQYF	NA	TRBV11-3	TRBJ2-7	many
TGCGCCAGCAGCCAAGATGTCAGCTCTGGAAACACCATATATTTT	CASSQDVSSGNTIYF	NA	TRBV4-1	TRBJ1-3	many
TGTGCCAGCAGCCTAAACAGGGTAGATACGCAGTATTTT	CASSLNRVDTQYF	NA	TRBV7-3	TRBJ2-3	many
TGTGCCAGCGTGGGTAGCTCTGGGGCCAACGTCCTGACTTTC	CASVGSSGANVLTF	NA	TRBV6-1	TRBJ2-6	many